This is a list of T cell receptor beta chains from one sample in a study of multiple sclerosis patients with progressive multifocal leukoencephalopathy. Clones were read by immunoSEQ multiplex PCR, and TCRdb kept only the in-frame ones, dropping some. Of 25,000 to 35,000 clones in the sample, approximately 89% were seen once. Sequenced material: PBMCs, taken from a patient treated with natalizumab. These TCRs come from a human donor with multiple sclerosis. The CDR3 runs from the conserved cysteine through the conserved F or W. The D gene is left open where the match is weak. Expanded clones get a size class; other rows say once, few or many, or leave the size out.

d_gene | abundance | j_gene | v_gene | CDR3nt | CDR3aa
- | - | TRBJ1-1 | TRBV9 | TGCGCCAGCAGCGTGGCGGGGCGAAACACTGAAGCTTTCTTT | CASSVAGRNTEAFF
- | - | TRBJ1-1 | TRBV7-9 | TGTGCCAGCAGCTTAGGGAGTAACACTGAAGCTTTCTTT | CASSLGSNTEAFF
TRBD1 | - | TRBJ1-1 | TRBV30 | TGTGCCTGGAGTGTACTGGGACAGATTTACACTGAAGCTTTCTTT | CAWSVLGQIYTEAFF
- | - | TRBJ2-3 | TRBV4-1 | TGCGCCAGCAGCCAAGTCCCACAGGGTAAGGGGACAGATACGCAGTATTTT | CASSQVPQGKGTDTQYF
- | once | TRBJ1-1 | TRBV19 | TGTGCCAGTAGGATACAGTCAGAGGCTTTCTTT | CASRIQSEAFF
- | - | TRBJ2-7 | TRBV7-2 | TGTGCCACCCGGGTCCGTAACAGGGAGGGGCTCTACGAGCAGTACTTC | CATRVRNREGLYEQYF
- | - | TRBJ1-2 | TRBV2 | TGTGCCAGCAGTGGGGACCTGGGGTTCTATGGCTACACCTTC | CASSGDLGFYGYTF
- | - | TRBJ1-4 | TRBV6-1 | TGTGCCAGCCGGAGGGAAAAACTGTTTTTT | CASRREKLFF
- | - | TRBJ1-5 | TRBV30 | TGTGCCTGGAGCGGTCACAACAATCAGCCCCAGCATTTT | CAWSGHNNQPQHF
- | - | TRBJ2-1 | TRBV5-1 | TGCGCCAGCAGCTTGGGTAACAGGCTGACCCCCTACAATGAGCAGTTCTTC | CASSLGNRLTPYNEQFF
- | - | TRBJ1-1 | TRBV7-9 | TGTGCCAGCAGCTTATTGGGATGGCCGACTTCGAACACTGAAGCTTTCTTT | CASSLLGWPTSNTEAFF
- | - | TRBJ1-1 | TRBV15 | TGTGCCACCAGCAGCCCGCGGTTGGACACTGAAGCTTTCTTT | CATSSPRLDTEAFF
- | - | TRBJ2-3 | TRBV7-2 | TGTGCCAGCAGCTTAAGGGGTTCTGGCACAGATACGCAGTATTTT | CASSLRGSGTDTQYF
- | - | TRBJ1-1 | TRBV2 | TGTGCCAGCACCATTGTAGGTGGCACTGAAGCTTTCTTT | CASTIVGGTEAFF
- | - | TRBJ1-4 | TRBV19 | TGTGCCAGTAGTTTAATTGCAACTAATGAAAAACTGTTTTTT | CASSLIATNEKLFF
- | - | TRBJ2-7 | TRBV11-2 | TGTGCCAGCAGCTTAGTTCCGGACCCTCCCTACGAGCAGTACTTC | CASSLVPDPPYEQYF